The clone carrying this TCR beta chain has a count of ten or more. Preparation of the TCRbeta library used unique molecular identifiers. TCRdb re-called the PCR reads through MiXCR, storing one row per CDR3 protein. The sample comprises hundreds of thousands of distinct CDR3 sequences, roughly 15% of which are singletons, and 1.1% rests with the top ten. The V end lost 4 bases, the J end lost 0 bases, and 9 bases lay between the germline ends. In germline, CDR1 is MNHEY, CDR2 SVGAGI. This CDR3 contains 14 residues. The data are from a study of T-cell reconstitution after alpha-beta-depleted transplantation in children.

The source of this sequence is a human donor who donated a stem cell graft to a child with acute myeloid leukemia. This specimen was PBMCs from the stem cell graft donor, taken from the stem cell graft. This chain connects TRBV6-5 to TRBJ1-1, with no clear D. As DNA, the CDR3 is TGTGCCAGCAGTTCTGTAGGGATGAACACTGAAGCTTTCTTT. Translated, it gives CASSSVGMNTEAFF.